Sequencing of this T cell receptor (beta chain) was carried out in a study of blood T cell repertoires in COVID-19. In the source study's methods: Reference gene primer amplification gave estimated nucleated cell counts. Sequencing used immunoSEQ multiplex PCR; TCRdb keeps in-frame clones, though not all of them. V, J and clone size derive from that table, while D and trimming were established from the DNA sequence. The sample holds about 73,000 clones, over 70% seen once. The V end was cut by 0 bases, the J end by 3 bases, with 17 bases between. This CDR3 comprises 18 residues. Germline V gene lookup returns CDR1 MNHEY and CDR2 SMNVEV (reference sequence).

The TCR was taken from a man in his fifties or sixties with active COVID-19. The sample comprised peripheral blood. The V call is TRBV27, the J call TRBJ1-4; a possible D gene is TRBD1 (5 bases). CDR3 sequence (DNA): TGTGCCAGCAGTTTATCCCCCCGACAGACCTTTCCTAATGAAAAACTGTTTTTT. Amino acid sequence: CASSLSPRQTFPNEKLFF. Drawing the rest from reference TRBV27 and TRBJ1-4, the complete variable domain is EAQVTQNPRYLITVTGKKLTVTCSQNMNHEYMSWYRQDPGLGLRQIYYSMNVEVTDKGDVPEGYKVSRKEKRNFPLILESPSPNQTSLYFCASSLSPRQTFPNEKLFFGSGTQLSVL.